Listed below are T cell receptor beta chains from one sample, sequenced in a study of OX40 agonist ivuxolimab in advanced cancers. Some clones are missing from TCRdb's copy, which holds only in-frame ones; the method was immunoSEQ multiplex PCR. The data hold approximately 80,000 clones, with approximately 89% observed a single time. Sequencing used CD4+ or CD8+ T cells sorted from blood, obtained in a trial of the OX40 agonist ivuxolimab. These TCRs come from an adult with an advanced solid tumor such as melanoma, head and neck, liver or kidney cancer. Each CDR3 is given with its conserved first and last residue. D genes are given only for firm matches. Only part of the rows carry a size: once, few, many, or a class if the clone is expanded.

cdr3_length | d_call | clone_size | j_call | v_call | cdr3_aa | cdr3_nt
16 | . | . | TRBJ1-2 | TRBV18 | CASSPLSQGGNYGYTF | TGTGCCAGCTCACCACTATCTCAAGGAGGGAACTATGGCTACACCTTC
14 | TRBD2 | . | TRBJ2-1 | TRBV9 | CASTPLSGGDEQFF | TGTGCCAGCACCCCCCTGTCGGGAGGGGATGAGCAGTTCTTC
14 | TRBD1 | . | TRBJ1-2 | TRBV18 | CASSPGTATYGYTF | TGTGCCAGCTCACCAGGGACAGCGACCTATGGCTACACCTTC
19 | TRBD1 | . | TRBJ1-2 | TRBV6-1 | CASSEPLTGVKGAYYGYTF | TGTGCCAGCAGTGAGCCCCTTACAGGGGTGAAGGGCGCTTACTATGGCTACACCTTC
14 | . | . | TRBJ2-7 | TRBV6-6 | CASSYRRGPYEQYF | TGTGCCAGCAGTTACCGACGGGGACCCTACGAGCAGTACTTC
14 | TRBD2 | . | TRBJ2-2 | TRBV27 | CASSWGGWGGELFF | TGTGCCAGCAGTTGGGGGGGGTGGGGCGGGGAGCTGTTTTTT
12 | . | . | TRBJ2-7 | TRBV7-8 | CASSLGQDEQYF | TGTGCCAGCAGCTTAGGACAGGACGAGCAGTACTTC
15 | TRBD1 | . | TRBJ2-7 | TRBV11-2 | CASSFTGTGGYEQYF | TGTGCCAGCAGCTTCACCGGGACAGGAGGCTACGAGCAGTACTTC
16 | TRBD1 | few | TRBJ2-2 | TRBV11-3 | CASSPWGQMNTGELFF | TGTGCCAGCAGCCCCTGGGGACAGATGAACACCGGGGAGCTGTTTTTT
17 | TRBD1 | . | TRBJ1-5 | TRBV7-9 | CASSRSTGRDRAQPQHF | TGTGCCAGCAGTCGCTCAACCGGCCGGGACAGGGCACAGCCCCAGCATTTT
14 | . | . | TRBJ2-3 | TRBV11-3 | CASSSDGTTDTQYF | TGTGCCAGCAGCTCGGACGGGACCACAGATACGCAGTATTTT
15 | TRBD1 | . | TRBJ2-5 | TRBV7-6 | CASSWATGKEETQYF | TGTGCCAGCAGCTGGGCGACAGGGAAAGAAGAGACCCAGTACTTC
13 | TRBD2 | . | TRBJ2-5 | TRBV29-1 | CSADGPAGGGEYF | TGCAGCGCCGATGGTCCGGCAGGCGGGGGGGAGTACTTC
13 | . | few | TRBJ1-2 | TRBV4-2 | CASSQVWLYGYTF | TGTGCCAGCAGCCAAGTATGGCTTTATGGCTACACCTTC
16 | TRBD2 | . | TRBJ2-2 | TRBV5-8 | CASSYRLAGTTGELFF | TGTGCCAGCAGCTACAGACTAGCGGGGACCACCGGGGAGCTGTTTTTT
14 | . | . | TRBJ1-1 | TRBV30 | CAWGHLGGNTEAFF | TGTGCCTGGGGTCACTTGGGGGGAAACACTGAAGCTTTCTTT
15 | . | once | TRBJ1-5 | TRBV27 | CASSQQGWRNQPQHF | TGTGCCAGCAGTCAACAGGGTTGGAGGAATCAGCCCCAGCATTTT
16 | TRBD2 | . | TRBJ2-3 | TRBV4-1 | CASSSQREPHTDTQYF | TGCGCCAGCAGCTCCCAGCGGGAGCCACACACAGATACGCAGTATTTT
16 | . | . | TRBJ2-2 | TRBV28 | CASSLFPGENTGELFF | TGTGCCAGCAGTTTATTTCCGGGGGAAAACACCGGGGAGCTGTTTTTT
14 | . | . | TRBJ1-1 | TRBV5-6 | CASSPPWVGTEAFF | TGCGCCAGCAGCCCCCCCTGGGTGGGAACTGAAGCTTTCTTT
16 | . | . | TRBJ2-3 | TRBV9 | CASSPQLAGAGDTQYF | TGTGCCAGCAGCCCCCAACTCGCGGGGGCCGGGGATACGCAGTATTTT
13 | TRBD1 | . | TRBJ1-1 | TRBV7-3 | CASSVGQGEKAFF | TGTGCCAGCAGCGTCGGTCAGGGGGAGAAAGCTTTCTTT
15 | . | . | TRBJ2-2 | TRBV28 | CAVGRGQGVSGELFF | TGTGCCGTAGGGCGGGGGCAGGGGGTTTCCGGGGAGCTGTTTTTT
17 | TRBD2 | . | TRBJ2-1 | TRBV11-2 | CASSSMKRGGSYNEQFF | TGTGCCAGCAGCTCGATGAAGCGGGGGGGATCCTACAATGAGCAGTTCTTC
14 | TRBD1 | . | TRBJ1-2 | TRBV28 | CASSKKTGNYGYTF | TGTGCCAGCAGTAAAAAGACAGGGAACTATGGCTACACCTTC
14 | TRBD1 | . | TRBJ2-7 | TRBV4-2 | CASSLSAGGDEQYF | TGTGCCAGCAGCCTATCGGCAGGGGGCGACGAGCAGTACTTC
14 | TRBD2 | few | TRBJ2-7 | TRBV5-4 | CASGLIGLAYEQYF | TGTGCCAGCGGCTTGATTGGACTAGCCTACGAGCAGTACTTC
11 | . | . | TRBJ2-3 | TRBV2 | CASSAADTQYF | TGTGCCAGCAGTGCCGCGGATACGCAGTATTTT
15 | . | . | TRBJ1-5 | TRBV5-8 | CASSLEGSGNQPQHF | TGTGCCAGCAGCTTGGAGGGATCGGGCAATCAGCCCCAGCATTTT
11 | . | . | TRBJ2-1 | TRBV29-1 | CSAKTVGEQFF | TGCAGCGCGAAGACAGTAGGGGAGCAGTTCTTC
15 | TRBD2 | . | TRBJ2-3 | TRBV11-2 | CASSLGGGTTDTQYF | TGTGCCAGCAGCTTAGGGGGGGGGACCACAGATACGCAGTATTTT
15 | . | . | TRBJ1-1 | TRBV10-3 | CAISGQTATSTEAFF | TGTGCCATCAGTGGTCAGACTGCAACGAGCACTGAAGCTTTCTTT
14 | . | . | TRBJ2-7 | TRBV7-8 | CASSLYSSDYEQYF | TGTGCCAGCAGCTTATATTCCTCAGACTACGAGCAGTACTTC
15 | . | . | TRBJ2-3 | TRBV27 | CASSFNWGGTDTQYF | TGTGCCAGCAGTTTCAATTGGGGTGGCACAGATACGCAGTATTTT
18 | . | . | TRBJ2-6 | TRBV10-3 | CAISEIPLGGTGANVLTF | TGTGCCATCAGTGAGATCCCGTTAGGGGGGACTGGGGCCAACGTCCTGACTTTC
14 | . | . | TRBJ1-1 | TRBV2 | CASSKTALNTEAFF | TGTGCCAGCAGTAAGACAGCACTGAACACTGAAGCTTTCTTT
13 | . | . | TRBJ1-2 | TRBV28 | CASSQGSHYGYTF | TGTGCCAGCAGTCAGGGCAGTCACTATGGCTACACCTTC
14 | . | . | TRBJ1-1 | TRBV7-9 | CASNEKKGGTEAFF | TGTGCCAGCAACGAAAAAAAGGGGGGCACTGAAGCTTTCTTT
17 | TRBD1 | once | TRBJ1-1 | TRBV5-1 | CASSGRDRGGVGTEAFF | TGCGCCAGCAGCGGGAGGGACAGGGGTGGGGTAGGCACTGAAGCTTTCTTT
13 | . | . | TRBJ2-5 | TRBV5-1 | CASRRDVQETQYF | TGCGCCAGCAGACGGGACGTCCAAGAGACCCAGTACTTC